This T cell receptor (beta chain) is drawn from a study of blood T cells in healthy people across ages. Notes on the study in general: Leaving the PBMCs unsorted stopped any conclusive comparison of naive versus antigen-experienced cells.

Alongside a J-beta primer mix, a sample-barcoded 5' primer served in a second PCR lasting about 7 to 11 cycles. A single record per CDR3 protein comes from TCRdb applying MiXCR to the 5' RACE reads. In the table there are about 800,000 distinct CDR3 sequences, 58% of which are singletons. Of note for this clonotype: Its matching antigen is unknown.

The V end was cut by 2 bases, the J end by 3 bases, with 8 bases between. CDR1 and CDR2 (germline): SGHTA, FQGNSA. The CDR3 loop spans 14 amino acids. J is TRBJ1-5 and V is TRBV7-2; no reliable D call. Source material: blood. The origin of this receptor is a man younger than 45 in good health. CDR3 coding DNA: TGTGCCAGCAGCTTAAGCGGACCCAATCAGCCCCAGCATTTT. It encodes CASSLSGPNQPQHF. The full variable domain, completed using reference TRBV7-2 and TRBJ1-5, is GAGVSQSPSNKVTEKGKDVELRCDPISGHTALYWYRQSLGQGLEFLIYFQGNSAPDKSGLPSDRFSAERTGGSVSTLTIQRTQQEDSAVYLCASSLSGPNQPQHFGDGTRLSIL.